The rows below give T cell receptor beta chains drawn from one sample of a study of T-cell reconstitution after alpha-beta-depleted transplantation in children. TCRdb used MiXCR to reprocess the PCR reads, holding one entry per CDR3 protein. The repertoire includes approximately 590,000 distinct CDR3 sequences, about 11% of them detected once, and roughly 4% sits in the top ten. The material was PBMCs from the stem cell graft donor, obtained from the stem cell graft. These receptors originate from a human donor who donated a stem cell graft to a child with acute myeloid leukemia. CDR3s leave out the opening cysteine and the closing phenylalanine or tryptophan.

length: 18; J: TRBJ1-1; V: TRBV9; CDR3: ASSVGVGHPQALANTEAF
length: 17; J: TRBJ2-3; V: TRBV4-3; CDR3: ASSQAPLSGTSFADTQY
length: 12; J: TRBJ1-1; V: TRBV29-1; CDR3: SVSSRLANTEAF
length: 13; J: TRBJ1-5; V: TRBV20-1; CDR3: SAQPRAGEGQPQH
length: 12; J: TRBJ1-6; V: TRBV11-2; CDR3: ASSWDSINSPLH
length: 9; J: TRBJ2-7; V: TRBV6-2/TRBV6-3; CDR3: ASSRNGEQY
length: 16; J: TRBJ2-3; V: TRBV5-5; CDR3: ASSSYIPSSGQADTQY
length: 10; J: TRBJ2-7; V: TRBV10-3; CDR3: ATSGLTYEQY
length: 11; J: TRBJ2-1; V: TRBV10-3; CDR3: AISEGGSYEQF
length: 11; J: TRBJ2-7; V: TRBV10-3; CDR3: AISEIFSYEQY
length: 10; J: TRBJ1-1; V: TRBV18; CDR3: ASSISERGAF
length: 11; J: TRBJ1-1; V: TRBV20-1; CDR3: SARTGLSTEAF
length: 13; J: TRBJ2-1; V: TRBV3-1; CDR3: ASSQSGATPNEQF
length: 13; J: TRBJ2-3; V: TRBV5-1; CDR3: ASSRGAGVLDTQY
length: 12; J: TRBJ1-1; V: TRBV5-1; CDR3: ASSSGDRNTEAF